This entry features one T cell receptor beta chain sequence. Its antigen is still unknown. The record originates from a study of CD8+ T cells in alopecia areata. Study summary: Patients received oral tofacitinib, 5 to 10 mg twice daily, for moderate-to-severe alopecia areata.

Indicated treatment: oral pan-JAK inhibitor, 5-10 mg twice daily. The V and J ends lost 4 bases and 0 bases respectively, with 11 bases between them. Germline assignment: CDR1 SGHAT and CDR2 FQNNGV. The CDR3 is 15 amino acids. Extracted from the samples, RNA was reverse transcribed into cDNA to serve as the sequencing template. This table comes from immunoSEQ multiplex PCR, and its TCRdb copy is limited to in-frame clones, with some not included. The profile shows 90,000 to 120,000 clones, 65% to 85% of them singletons. Study-wide findings and caveats: Persistence during tofacitinib was seen for many expanded lesional clones in scalp and blood. Among the cells sequenced in scalp samples are also the resident alphabeta T cells of normal skin.

The V and J genes are TRBV11-2 and TRBJ2-3; the D gene is possibly TRBD1 (5 bases). The TCR sequence derives from a human donor with alopecia areata. Sequences were derived from CD8+ T cells sorted from blood, sampled at week 24, from a patient treated with tofacitinib. This CDR3 reads CASSSTGASTDTQYF. DNA of the CDR3: TGTGCCAGCAGCTCTACAGGAGCTAGCACAGATACGCAGTATTTT.